Shown below are 28 T cell receptor beta chains from a single sample sequenced in a study of molecular identifiers for immune sequencing clone quantification. TCRdb fed the PCR reads into MiXCR, producing one record per CDR3 protein. The top ten clones hold approximately 1.1% of a sample with 90,000 or so distinct CDR3 sequences, under 25% of them seen once. The sequencing sample was made of naive CD8+ T cells from blood, with Jurkat cell RNA spiked in. Subset meaning: FACS-sorted CD8+CD4-CCR7+CD45RA+ naive T cells. Receptors originate from a human donor in good health. Some libraries in this study had Jurkat cell RNA spiked in.

This rearrangement joins TRBV7-8 to TRBJ1-1, with D maybe TRBD1 (5 bases). This CDR3 comprises 15 residues. The V gene's germline CDR1 is SGHVS and CDR2 FQNEAQ. Trimming left V 5 bases short and J 5 bases short, with 18 bases between. As DNA, the CDR3 is TGTGCCAGCAGCAGAGGGGTCGGGGTTCGGACTGAAGCTTTCTTT. Amino acids: CASSRGVGVRTEAFF.

The chain couples TRBV10-3 to TRBJ2-1; no firm D call. Germline assignment: CDR1 ENHRY and CDR2 SYGVKD. With 8 bases removed from V and 6 bases from J, the gap between germline ends came to 8 bases. The CDR3 covers 11 residues. The chain's CDR3 is CAIGTANEQFF. The CDR3 coding sequence is TGTGCCATCGGCACAGCCAATGAGCAGTTCTTC.

This clonotype was seen more than once but under ten times. The chain is built from TRBV5-8 and TRBJ2-1, with 12 bases aligning to TRBD2. This CDR3 has 16 residues. V shed 0 bases, J shed 2 bases, and the junction held 0 bases outside the gene matches. Germline V gene lookup returns CDR1 SGHTS and CDR2 YDEGEE. The CDR3 protein is CASSLGLAGAYNEQFF. The CDR3 nucleotides read TGTGCCAGCAGCTTGGGACTAGCGGGAGCCTACAATGAGCAGTTCTTC.

This chain connects TRBV12-5 to TRBJ2-7; no reliable D call. CDR3 length: 15 amino acids. Trimming took off 2 bases at V and 3 bases at J, with 14 bases between the two ends. The germline gives CDR1 LGHNT, CDR2 FRNRAP. CDR3 bases: TGTGCTAGTGGTTTGACCACCGGGTACTACTACGAGCAGTACTTC. The encoded protein is CASGLTTGYYYEQYF.

The CDR3 region is CASSLDWADEKLFF. DNA of the CDR3: TGTGCCAGCAGCTTAGACTGGGCCGATGAAAAACTGTTTTTT. The chain is built from TRBV5-4 and TRBJ1-4; D unresolved. V lost 2 bases and J 6 bases, leaving 11 bases between the germline ends. The CDR3 totals 14 residues. The germline gives CDR1 SGHNT, CDR2 YYREEE (reference sequence).

The chain is built from TRBV7-6 and TRBJ2-5; the D gene is possibly TRBD2 (6 bases). The CDR3 is 15 residues long. Germline values: CDR1 SGHVS, CDR2 FNYEAQ. The CDR3 here is CVGSFEPGVQETQYF. The CDR3 DNA sequence: TGTGTCGGCAGCTTCGAACCGGGGGTCCAAGAGACCCAGTACTTC.

This clonotype was seen repeatedly, ten times or more. V is TRBV9 and J is TRBJ2-1; TRBD2 agrees at 11 bases. In germline, CDR1 is SGDLS, CDR2 YYNGEE. V gave up 0 bases and J gave up 7 bases; unmatched junction bases: 12. This CDR3 has 18 amino acids. DNA of the CDR3: TGTGCCAGCAGCGTAGACGCCGCCCTAGCGGGAGGAAGGAATGAGCAGTTCTTC. It translates to CASSVDAALAGGRNEQFF.

V is TRBV27 and J is TRBJ2-7, with D tentatively TRBD1 (6 bases). With 5 bases removed from V and 3 bases from J, the gap between germline ends came to 14 bases. Germline loops: CDR1 MNHEY, CDR2 SMNVEV (reference sequence). CDR3 length: 14 residues. The CDR3, as DNA: TGTGCCAGCAGTGTGGCCGGGACAATCTACGAGCAGTACTTC. It specifies CASSVAGTIYEQYF.

J is TRBJ1-1 and V is TRBV11-2, with D possibly TRBD1 on 6 matching bases. Germline loops: CDR1 SGHAT, CDR2 FQNNGV. The CDR3 contains 14 residues. Trimming shortened V by 1 base and J by 6 bases, and 12 bases separated the two germline ends. The CDR3 DNA reads TGTGCCAGCAGCTTAGTGGTGGGGGCCCCTGAAGCTTTCTTT. Translated: CASSLVVGAPEAFF.

This clonotype has a count of ten or more. The V call is TRBV25-1, the J call TRBJ2-5; D not certain. V lost 1 base to trimming and J lost 2 bases, with 8 bases between them. Germline lookup yields CDR1 MGHDK and CDR2 SYGVNS. This CDR3 contains 14 residues. CDR3 coding DNA: TGTGCCAGCAGTGAATCTCCAGCACAAGAGACCCAGTACTTC. Residues: CASSESPAQETQYF.

About this clonotype: This could be a read error, since a much larger clone is one nucleotide away. The chain is built from TRBV29-1 and TRBJ2-7; 7 bases line up with TRBD1. CDR1 and CDR2 from the germline V gene are SQVTM and ANQGSEA. This CDR3 has 14 amino acids. The junction had 8 bases not matched to a gene; V was cut back by 1 base and J by 5 bases. The CDR3 sequence: CSVEGQGVVNEQYF. The CDR3 nucleotides are TGCAGCGTTGAAGGACAGGGAGTTGTCAACGAGCAGTACTTC.

This clonotype has only a few counts. One junction end disagrees with the germline gene, perhaps due to a read error. This sequence joins TRBV5-3 and TRBJ2-7; D assignment may be TRBD1 or TRBD2 (5 bases each). TRBV5-3 is placed among ORFs of uncertain function. This CDR3 has 14 residues. The CDR3 sequence: CASSLRLGPYEQYF. CDR3 bases: TGTGCCAGCAGCTTGCGTCTGGGACCCTACGAGCAGTACTTC.

This clonotype was counted only a few times. This rearrangement joins TRBV5-5 to TRBJ2-1; 14 bases match TRBD2. The length of the CDR3 is 16 residues. Germline loops: CDR1 SGHKS, CDR2 YYEKEE (reference sequence). Germline trimming cut 0 bases from V and 7 bases from J; bases unmatched to any gene: 3. CDR3 nucleotide sequence: TGTGCCAGCAGCTTGGCTGGGACTAGCGGGGGTAATGAGCAGTTCTTC. Protein sequence: CASSLAGTSGGNEQFF.

With respect to this clonotype: A clone one base away is much larger, so this may be a read error. V usage is TRBV19 and J usage is TRBJ2-7; D remains ambiguous. Germline values: CDR1 LNHDA, CDR2 SQIVND (reference sequence). The CDR3 totals 13 residues. In DNA form, the CDR3 reads TGTGCCAGTGGTATTGCTCAGCCCTACGAGCAGTACTTC. This sequence encodes CASGIAQPYEQYF.

The chain couples TRBV27 to TRBJ1-1; 9 nucleotides match TRBD1. CDR1 is MNHEY, CDR2 SMNVEV, per germline (reference sequence). J lost 3 bases, V lost 5 bases, and 7 bases had no gene match. The CDR3 is 15 residues long. CDR3 sequence reads: CASSPIQGADTEAFF. The CDR3 nucleotides read TGTGCCAGCAGTCCCATACAGGGGGCGGACACTGAAGCTTTCTTT.

This clonotype has a count of ten or more. This chain joins TRBV29-1 and TRBJ2-1; possibly TRBD1 for D (6 bases). Germline V gene sequence: CDR1 SQVTM, CDR2 ANQGSEA. There are 14 residues in the CDR3. The ends were cut back, 2 bases at V and 4 bases at J, with 12 bases in the middle. CDR3 DNA sequence: TGCAGCGTTGAAAGGAGAGGGGGTTACAATGAGCAGTTCTTC. Protein sequence: CSVERRGGYNEQFF.

This clonotype came up many times. The chain combines TRBV7-9 with TRBJ2-7; D ambiguous. The CDR3 sequence is 13 residues long. V was pared by 2 bases and J by 6 bases, with 11 bases between. CDR1 is SEHNR, CDR2 FQNEAQ, per germline (reference sequence). CDR3 bases: TGTGCCAGCAGCTTATCATTCAGCCCCGAGCAGTACTTC. It codes for CASSLSFSPEQYF.

This clonotype has ten or more counts. The gene calls are TRBV19 and TRBJ1-6, with unresolved D. V lost 8 bases, J lost 5 bases, and 13 bases lay in between. Germline lookup yields CDR1 LNHDA and CDR2 SQIVND (reference sequence). The CDR3 has 14 amino acids. The CDR3 is CASHYGQNNSPLHF. As DNA, the CDR3 is TGTGCCAGTCATTACGGGCAGAATAATTCACCCCTCCACTTT.

At least ten counts were recorded for this clonotype. The chain carries TRBV12-3 or TRBV12-4 and TRBJ2-7, with 8 bases fitting TRBD2. This CDR3 has 14 amino acids. V was pared by 5 bases and J by 1 base, with 4 bases of the junction left unmatched. CDR3 bases: TGTGCCAGCAGTCCACGACTAGCGTCCTACGAGCAGTACTTC. Translating it yields CASSPRLASYEQYF.

With regard to this clonotype: This may be a read error, as it is one base from a much larger clone. The chain carries TRBV6-5 and TRBJ2-3; the D gene is possibly TRBD2 (6 bases). Trimming took off 7 bases at V and 6 bases at J, with 20 bases between the two ends. Germline assignment: CDR1 MNHEY and CDR2 SVGAGI. The CDR3 length is 15 residues. The CDR3 reads CASTSPGRGFDTQYF. DNA for the CDR3: TGTGCCAGCACCAGCCCGGGGCGGGGATTTGATACGCAGTATTTT.

This clonotype was seen ten or more times. The chain recombines TRBV4-1 with TRBJ2-3, with D tentatively TRBD1 (5 bases). Trimming pared 1 base from V and 4 bases from J, leaving 15 bases between. The CDR3 extends over 16 amino acids. Germline-derived CDR1 and CDR2 are MGHRA and YSYEKL. The CDR3 is CASSQVAAQGADTQYF. The CDR3 coding sequence is TGCGCCAGCAGCCAAGTTGCGGCCCAAGGGGCAGATACGCAGTATTTT.

This clonotype was seen at least ten times. CDR3 nucleotides: TGTGCCAGCAGCTTAGCAGGCACAGATACGCAGTATTTT. Its protein is CASSLAGTDTQYF. V and J are TRBV13 and TRBJ2-3; D is uncertain. V dropped 1 base and J dropped 1 base, with 3 bases sitting between them. CDR3 length: 13 amino acids. The germline CDR1 and CDR2 sequences are PRHDT and FYEKMQ (reference sequence).

This clonotype came up a few times. V usage is TRBV19 and J usage is TRBJ2-5; the D is unclear. The CDR3 is 14 amino acids. The V end lost 7 bases, the J end lost 5 bases, and 17 bases lay between the germline ends. Germline CDR1 is LNHDA and CDR2 is SQIVND (reference sequence). CDR3 amino acids: CASNVAIRPETQYF. The CDR3 DNA sequence: TGTGCCAGTAATGTGGCTATACGCCCCGAGACCCAGTACTTC.

This clonotype has a handful of counts. V is TRBV6-2 or TRBV6-3 and J is TRBJ2-3; possibly TRBD2 for D (6 bases). This CDR3 has 17 amino acids. The ends were cut back, 6 bases at V and 0 bases at J, with 19 bases in the middle. Germline assignment: CDR1 MNHEY and CDR2 SVGEGT. As DNA, the CDR3 is TGTGCCAGCAGACCGACCGGGACTTCCTTTAGCACAGATACGCAGTATTTT. Translation gives CASRPTGTSFSTDTQYF.

The chain has TRBV5-1 and TRBJ2-5; D may be TRBD1 (6 bases). CDR1 and CDR2 (germline): SGHRS, YFSETQ. The CDR3 runs to 15 residues. Trimming shortened V by 2 bases and J by 7 bases, and 18 bases separated the two germline ends. The CDR3 protein is CASSFANGVGGTQYF. CDR3 bases: TGCGCCAGCAGCTTTGCGAACGGGGTAGGGGGGACCCAGTACTTC.

This clonotype was picked up many times. The chain joins TRBV5-4 to TRBJ2-4, with D possibly TRBD1 on 5 matching bases. Germline V gene lookup returns CDR1 SGHNT and CDR2 YYREEE (reference sequence). This CDR3 comprises 17 residues. The V end was cut by 0 bases, the J end by 0 bases, with 13 bases between. The CDR3 sequence: CASSLAQGFRAKNIQYF. CDR3 DNA sequence: TGTGCCAGCAGCTTGGCCCAGGGATTCCGAGCCAAAAACATTCAGTACTTC.

This clonotype was counted only a few times. The rearrangement uses TRBV6-5 and TRBJ2-3, with 8 nucleotides matching TRBD1. Germline loops: CDR1 MNHEY, CDR2 SVGAGI. The V and J ends lost 8 bases and 6 bases, in that order; junction bases with no gene match: 7. The CDR3 totals 13 residues. The CDR3 DNA reads TGTGCCAGCGTGGACAGGGTGGGGGATACGCAGTATTTT. Protein product: CASVDRVGDTQYF.

This clonotype was seen many times. The chain employs TRBV7-9 and TRBJ2-2; D unclear. V dropped 0 bases and J dropped 6 bases, with 8 bases sitting between them. Looked up from germline, CDR1 is SEHNR and CDR2 is FQNEAQ (reference sequence). The CDR3 consists of 14 residues. In DNA form, the CDR3 reads TGTGCCAGCAGCTTAGCGGGCTACTCCGGGGAGCTGTTTTTT. Its translation: CASSLAGYSGELFF. The entire variable domain, with the rest obtained from reference TRBV7-9 and TRBJ2-2, is as follows: DTGVSQNPRHKITKRGQNVTFRCDPISEHNRLYWYRQTLGQGPEFLTYFQNEAQLEKSRLLSDRFSAERPKGSFSTLEIQRTEQGDSAMYLCASSLAGYSGELFFGEGSRLTVL.